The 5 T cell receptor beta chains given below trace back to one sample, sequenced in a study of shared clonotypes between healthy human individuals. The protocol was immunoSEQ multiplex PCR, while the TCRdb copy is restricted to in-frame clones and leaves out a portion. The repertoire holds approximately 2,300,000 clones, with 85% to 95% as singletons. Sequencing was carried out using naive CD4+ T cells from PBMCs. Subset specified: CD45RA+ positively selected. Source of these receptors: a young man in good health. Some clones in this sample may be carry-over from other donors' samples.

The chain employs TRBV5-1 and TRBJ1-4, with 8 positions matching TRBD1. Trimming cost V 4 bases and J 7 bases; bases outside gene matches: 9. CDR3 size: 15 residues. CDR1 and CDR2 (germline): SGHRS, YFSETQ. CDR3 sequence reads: CASSTGQGWGEKLFF. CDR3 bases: TGCGCCAGCAGCACCGGACAGGGCTGGGGTGAAAAACTGTTTTTT.

CDR3 sequence (DNA): TGTGCCTGGAGCCGGGACAGGTCGACCGCCGGGGAGCAGTACTTC. It encodes CAWSRDRSTAGEQYF. The rearrangement uses TRBV30 and TRBJ2-5, with 8 bases identical to TRBD1. This CDR3 comprises 15 residues. V shed 3 bases and J 11 bases; nucleotides not matched to a gene: 17. CDR1 is GTSNPN, CDR2 SVGIG, per germline (reference sequence).

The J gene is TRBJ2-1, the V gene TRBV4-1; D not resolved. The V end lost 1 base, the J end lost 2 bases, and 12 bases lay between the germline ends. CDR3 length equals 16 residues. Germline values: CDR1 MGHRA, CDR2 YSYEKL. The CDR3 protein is CASSQVISPAYNEQFF. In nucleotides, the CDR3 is TGCGCCAGCAGCCAAGTGATTAGTCCCGCCTACAATGAGCAGTTCTTC.

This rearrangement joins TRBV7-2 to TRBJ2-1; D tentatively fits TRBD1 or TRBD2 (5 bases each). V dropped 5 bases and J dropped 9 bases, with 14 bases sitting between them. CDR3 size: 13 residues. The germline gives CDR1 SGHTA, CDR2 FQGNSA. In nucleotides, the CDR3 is TGTGCCAGCAGCCTCCTGGGGGAGTCTGAGCAGTTCTTC. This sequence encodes CASSLLGESEQFF.

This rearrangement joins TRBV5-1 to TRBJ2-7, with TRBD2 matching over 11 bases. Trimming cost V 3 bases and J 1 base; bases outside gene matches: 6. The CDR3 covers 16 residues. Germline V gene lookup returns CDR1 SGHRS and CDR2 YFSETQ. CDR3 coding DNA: TGCGCCAGCAGCTCTCCCTTAGCGGGAGGGTCCTACGAGCAGTACTTC. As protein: CASSSPLAGGSYEQYF.